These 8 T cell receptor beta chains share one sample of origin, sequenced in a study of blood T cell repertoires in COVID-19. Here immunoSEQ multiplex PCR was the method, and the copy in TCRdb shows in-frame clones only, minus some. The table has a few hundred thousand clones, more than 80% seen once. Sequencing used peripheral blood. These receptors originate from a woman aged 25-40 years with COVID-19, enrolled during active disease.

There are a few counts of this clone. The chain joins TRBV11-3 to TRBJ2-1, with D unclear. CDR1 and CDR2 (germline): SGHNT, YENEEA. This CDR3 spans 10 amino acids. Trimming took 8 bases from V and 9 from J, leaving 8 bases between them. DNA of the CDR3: TGTGCCAGCGAGGCTAGTGAGCAGTTCTTC. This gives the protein CASEASEQFF.

The DNA for the CDR3 is TGTGCCAGCAGATACTTGACAGGGATGAACACTGAAGCTTTCTTT. This gives the protein CASRYLTGMNTEAFF. This chain links TRBV9 with TRBJ1-1; 7 bases line up with TRBD1. In germline, CDR1 is SGDLS, CDR2 YYNGEE. There are 15 residues in the CDR3. Trimming at V came to 5 bases and at J to 0 bases, leaving 7 bases not matched to a gene.

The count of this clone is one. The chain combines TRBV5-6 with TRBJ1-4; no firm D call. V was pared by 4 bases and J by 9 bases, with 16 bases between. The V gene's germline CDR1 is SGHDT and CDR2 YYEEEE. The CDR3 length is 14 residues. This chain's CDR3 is CASSTVGQTQKLFF. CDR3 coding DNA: TGTGCCAGCAGCACTGTGGGCCAGACCCAAAAACTGTTTTTT.

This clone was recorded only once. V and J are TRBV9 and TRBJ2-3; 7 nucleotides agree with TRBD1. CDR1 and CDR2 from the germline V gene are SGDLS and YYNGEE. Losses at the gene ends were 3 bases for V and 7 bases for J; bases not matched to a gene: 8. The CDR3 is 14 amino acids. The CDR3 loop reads CASSATKGAYTQYF. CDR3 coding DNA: TGTGCCAGCAGCGCCACTAAGGGGGCCTATACGCAGTATTTT.

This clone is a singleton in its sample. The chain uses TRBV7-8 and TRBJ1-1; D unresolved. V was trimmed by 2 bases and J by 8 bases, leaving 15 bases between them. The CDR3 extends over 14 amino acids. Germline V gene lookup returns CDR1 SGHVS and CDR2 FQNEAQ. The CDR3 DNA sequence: TGTGCCAGCAGCTTAAGATTGAGGGTGGCGGAAGCTTTCTTT. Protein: CASSLRLRVAEAFF.

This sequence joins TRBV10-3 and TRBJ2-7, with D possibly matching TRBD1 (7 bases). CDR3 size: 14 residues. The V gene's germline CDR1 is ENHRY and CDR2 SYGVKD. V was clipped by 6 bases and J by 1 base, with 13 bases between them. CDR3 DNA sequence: TGTGCCATCAGAATCTCAGGGGGGTCCTACGAGCAGTACTTC. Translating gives CAIRISGGSYEQYF.

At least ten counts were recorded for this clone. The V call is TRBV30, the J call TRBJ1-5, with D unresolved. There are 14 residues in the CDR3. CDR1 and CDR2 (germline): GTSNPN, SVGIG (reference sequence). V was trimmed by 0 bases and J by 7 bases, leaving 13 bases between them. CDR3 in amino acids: CAWSVREGRQPQHF. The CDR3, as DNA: TGTGCCTGGAGTGTACGAGAGGGCCGGCAGCCCCAGCATTTT.

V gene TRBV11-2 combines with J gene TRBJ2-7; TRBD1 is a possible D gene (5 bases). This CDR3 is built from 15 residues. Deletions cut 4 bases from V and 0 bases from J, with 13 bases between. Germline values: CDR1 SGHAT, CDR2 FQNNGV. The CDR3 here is CASSWRRVVSYEQYF. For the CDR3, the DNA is TGTGCCAGCAGCTGGCGCAGGGTGGTCTCCTACGAGCAGTACTTC.